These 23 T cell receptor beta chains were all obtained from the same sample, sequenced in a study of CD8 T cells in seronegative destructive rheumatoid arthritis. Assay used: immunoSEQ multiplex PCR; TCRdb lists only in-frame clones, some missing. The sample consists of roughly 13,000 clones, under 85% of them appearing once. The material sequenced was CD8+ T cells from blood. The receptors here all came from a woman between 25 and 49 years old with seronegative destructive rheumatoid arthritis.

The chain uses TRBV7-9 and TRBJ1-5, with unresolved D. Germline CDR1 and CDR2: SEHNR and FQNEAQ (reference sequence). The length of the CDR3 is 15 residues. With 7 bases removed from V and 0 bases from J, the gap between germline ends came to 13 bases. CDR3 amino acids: CASTPEGHSNQPQHF. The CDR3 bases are TGTGCCAGCACCCCGGAGGGTCATAGCAATCAGCCCCAGCATTTT.

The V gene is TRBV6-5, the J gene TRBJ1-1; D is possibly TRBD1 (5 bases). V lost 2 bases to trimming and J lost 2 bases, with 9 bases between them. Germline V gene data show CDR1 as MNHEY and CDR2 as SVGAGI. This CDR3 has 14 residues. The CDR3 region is CASSYRGINTEAFF. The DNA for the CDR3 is TGTGCCAGCAGTTACAGGGGAATAAACACTGAAGCTTTCTTT.

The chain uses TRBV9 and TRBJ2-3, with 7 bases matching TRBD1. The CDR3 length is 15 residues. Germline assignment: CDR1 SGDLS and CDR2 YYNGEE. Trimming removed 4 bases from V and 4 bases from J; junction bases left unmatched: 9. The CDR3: CASSPTGAAADTQYF. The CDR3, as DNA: TGTGCCAGCAGCCCTACAGGGGCGGCGGCAGATACGCAGTATTTT.

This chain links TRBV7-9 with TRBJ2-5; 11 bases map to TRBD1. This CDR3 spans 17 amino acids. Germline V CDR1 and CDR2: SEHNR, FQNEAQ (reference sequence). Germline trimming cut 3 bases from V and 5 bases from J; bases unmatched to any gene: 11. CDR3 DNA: TGTGCCAGCAGCTTTAACGCGGGACAGGGGGTCGTGGAGACCCAGTACTTC. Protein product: CASSFNAGQGVVETQYF.

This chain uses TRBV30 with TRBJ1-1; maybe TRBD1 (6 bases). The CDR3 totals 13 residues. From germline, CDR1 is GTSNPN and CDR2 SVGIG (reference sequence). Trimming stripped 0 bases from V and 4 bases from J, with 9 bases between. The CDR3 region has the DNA TGTGCCTGGAGTGTATTAGGGGGCACTGAAGCTTTCTTT. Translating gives CAWSVLGGTEAFF.

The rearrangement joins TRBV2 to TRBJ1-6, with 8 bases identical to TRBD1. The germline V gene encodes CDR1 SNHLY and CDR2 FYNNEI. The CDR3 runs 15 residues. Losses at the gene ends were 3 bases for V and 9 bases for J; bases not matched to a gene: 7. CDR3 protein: CASSDGQGFASPLHF. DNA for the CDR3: TGTGCCAGCAGTGACGGACAGGGTTTTGCTTCACCCCTCCACTTT.

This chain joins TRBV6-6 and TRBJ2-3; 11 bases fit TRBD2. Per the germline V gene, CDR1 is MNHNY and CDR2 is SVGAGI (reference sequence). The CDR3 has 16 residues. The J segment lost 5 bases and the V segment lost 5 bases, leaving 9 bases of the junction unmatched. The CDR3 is CASSPLAGGPGDTQYF. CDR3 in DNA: TGTGCCAGCAGTCCTTTAGCGGGGGGGCCAGGAGATACGCAGTATTTT.

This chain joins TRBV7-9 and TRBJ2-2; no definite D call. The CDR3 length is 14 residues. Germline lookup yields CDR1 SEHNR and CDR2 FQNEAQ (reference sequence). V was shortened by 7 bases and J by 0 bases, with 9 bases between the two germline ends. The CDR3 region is CASKPPANTGELFF. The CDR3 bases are TGTGCCAGCAAACCCCCGGCGAACACCGGGGAGCTGTTTTTT.

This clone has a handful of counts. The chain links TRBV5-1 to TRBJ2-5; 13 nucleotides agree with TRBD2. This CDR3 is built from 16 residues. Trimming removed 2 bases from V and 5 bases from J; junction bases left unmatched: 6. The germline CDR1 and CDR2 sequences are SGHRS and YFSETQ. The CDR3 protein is CASSFRTSGGMETQYF. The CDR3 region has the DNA TGCGCCAGCAGCTTTAGGACTAGCGGGGGAATGGAGACCCAGTACTTC.

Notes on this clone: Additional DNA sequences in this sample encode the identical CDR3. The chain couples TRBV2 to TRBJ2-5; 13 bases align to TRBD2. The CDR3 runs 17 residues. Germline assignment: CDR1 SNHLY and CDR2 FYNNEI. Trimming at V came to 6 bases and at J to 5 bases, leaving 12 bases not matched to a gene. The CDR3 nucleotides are TGTGCCAGCAGCCTCCCGGCCCCGGGACTAGCGGGGGAGACCCAGTACTTC. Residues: CASSLPAPGLAGETQYF.

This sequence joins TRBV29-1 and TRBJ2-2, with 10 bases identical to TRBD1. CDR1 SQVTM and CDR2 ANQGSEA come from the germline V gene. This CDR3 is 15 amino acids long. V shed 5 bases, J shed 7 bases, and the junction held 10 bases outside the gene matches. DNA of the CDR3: TGCAGCGTTCTTGGACAGGGGGAAGGTTTCGGGGAGCTGTTTTTT. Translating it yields CSVLGQGEGFGELFF.

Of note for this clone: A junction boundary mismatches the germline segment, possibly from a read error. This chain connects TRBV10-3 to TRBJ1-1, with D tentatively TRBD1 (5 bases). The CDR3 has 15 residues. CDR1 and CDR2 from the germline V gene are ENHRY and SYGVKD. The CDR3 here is CASSYSGVGNTEAFF. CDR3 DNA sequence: TGTGCCAGCAGTTACTCGGGGGTTGGGAACACTGAAGCTTTCTTT.

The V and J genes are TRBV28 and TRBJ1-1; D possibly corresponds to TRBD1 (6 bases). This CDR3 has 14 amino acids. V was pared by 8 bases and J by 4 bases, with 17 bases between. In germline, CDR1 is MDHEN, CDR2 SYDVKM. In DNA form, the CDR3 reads TGTGCCAGCCGCTTAATTTGGGGGCTCACTGAAGCTTTCTTT. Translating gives CASRLIWGLTEAFF. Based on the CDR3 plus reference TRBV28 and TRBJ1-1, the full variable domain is DVKVTQSSRYLVKRTGEKVFLECVQDMDHENMFWYRQDPGLGLRLIYFSYDVKMKEKGDIPEGYSVSREKKERFSLILESASTNQTSMYLCASRLIWGLTEAFFGQGTRLTVV.

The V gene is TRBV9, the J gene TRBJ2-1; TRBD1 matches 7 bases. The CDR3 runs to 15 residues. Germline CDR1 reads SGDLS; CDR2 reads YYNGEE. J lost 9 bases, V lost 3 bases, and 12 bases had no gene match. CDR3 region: CASSEDRAGWSEQFF. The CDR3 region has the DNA TGTGCCAGCAGCGAAGACAGGGCAGGGTGGTCTGAGCAGTTCTTC.

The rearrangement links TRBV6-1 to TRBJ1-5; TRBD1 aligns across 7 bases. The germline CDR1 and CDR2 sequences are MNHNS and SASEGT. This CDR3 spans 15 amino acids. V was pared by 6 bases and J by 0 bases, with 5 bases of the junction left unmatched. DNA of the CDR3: TGTGCCAGCAGGGACAGGTCCTATAGCAATCAGCCCCAGCATTTT. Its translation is CASRDRSYSNQPQHF.

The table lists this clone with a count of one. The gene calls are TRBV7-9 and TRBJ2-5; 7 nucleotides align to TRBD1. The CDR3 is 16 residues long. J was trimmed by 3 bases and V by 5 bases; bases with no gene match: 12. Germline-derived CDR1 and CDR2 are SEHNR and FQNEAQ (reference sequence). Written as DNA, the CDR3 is TGTGCCAGCAGCCCGCTAGCCGGGACAGAAAAAGAGACCCAGTACTTC. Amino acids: CASSPLAGTEKETQYF.

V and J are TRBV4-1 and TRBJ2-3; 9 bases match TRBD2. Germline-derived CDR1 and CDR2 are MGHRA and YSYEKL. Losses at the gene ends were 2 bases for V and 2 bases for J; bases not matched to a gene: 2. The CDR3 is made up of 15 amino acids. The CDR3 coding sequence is TGCGCCAGCAGCCAAAGCGGGGGGATCACAGATACGCAGTATTTT. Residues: CASSQSGGITDTQYF.

Here the CDR3 reads CASSEGDRARNSPLHF. The CDR3 DNA reads as TGTGCCTCTTCGGAGGGAGACAGGGCTCGAAATTCACCCCTCCACTTT. The chain joins TRBV28 to TRBJ1-6, with 7 bases aligning to TRBD1. Unmatched junction bases numbered 17, after V lost 11 bases and J lost 7 bases. CDR1 and CDR2 from the germline V gene are MDHEN and SYDVKM. The CDR3 is made up of 16 amino acids.

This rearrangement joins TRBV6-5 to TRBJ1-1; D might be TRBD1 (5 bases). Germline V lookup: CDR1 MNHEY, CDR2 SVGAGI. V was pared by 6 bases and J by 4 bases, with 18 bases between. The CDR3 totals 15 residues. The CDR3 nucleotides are TGTGCCAGCAGCCCACCCACCGGGGGGATCACTGAAGCTTTCTTT. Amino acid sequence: CASSPPTGGITEAFF.

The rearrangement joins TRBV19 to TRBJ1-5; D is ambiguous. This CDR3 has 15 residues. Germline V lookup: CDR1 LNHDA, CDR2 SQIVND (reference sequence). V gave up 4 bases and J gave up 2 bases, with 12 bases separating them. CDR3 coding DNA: TGTGCCAGTAGTACAGAGAGGGTTGGCAATCAGCCCCAGCATTTT. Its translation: CASSTERVGNQPQHF.

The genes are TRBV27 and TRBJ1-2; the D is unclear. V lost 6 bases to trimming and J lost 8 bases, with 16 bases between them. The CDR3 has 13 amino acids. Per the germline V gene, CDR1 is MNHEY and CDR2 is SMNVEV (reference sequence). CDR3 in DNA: TGTGCCAGCAGCCGTCTGGGCCCCGGAGGCTACACCTTC. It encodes CASSRLGPGGYTF.

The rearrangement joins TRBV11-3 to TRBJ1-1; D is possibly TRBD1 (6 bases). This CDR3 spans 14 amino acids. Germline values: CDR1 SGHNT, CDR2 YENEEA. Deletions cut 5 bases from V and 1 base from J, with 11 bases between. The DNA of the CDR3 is TGTGCCAGCAGCCCACAGGGATCGAACACTGAAGCTTTCTTT. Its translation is CASSPQGSNTEAFF.

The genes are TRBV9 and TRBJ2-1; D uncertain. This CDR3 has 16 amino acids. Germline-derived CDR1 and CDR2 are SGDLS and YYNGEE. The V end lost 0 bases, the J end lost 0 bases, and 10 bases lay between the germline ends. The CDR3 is CASSVVGGFSYNEQFF. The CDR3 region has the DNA TGTGCCAGCAGCGTAGTTGGCGGCTTCTCCTACAATGAGCAGTTCTTC.